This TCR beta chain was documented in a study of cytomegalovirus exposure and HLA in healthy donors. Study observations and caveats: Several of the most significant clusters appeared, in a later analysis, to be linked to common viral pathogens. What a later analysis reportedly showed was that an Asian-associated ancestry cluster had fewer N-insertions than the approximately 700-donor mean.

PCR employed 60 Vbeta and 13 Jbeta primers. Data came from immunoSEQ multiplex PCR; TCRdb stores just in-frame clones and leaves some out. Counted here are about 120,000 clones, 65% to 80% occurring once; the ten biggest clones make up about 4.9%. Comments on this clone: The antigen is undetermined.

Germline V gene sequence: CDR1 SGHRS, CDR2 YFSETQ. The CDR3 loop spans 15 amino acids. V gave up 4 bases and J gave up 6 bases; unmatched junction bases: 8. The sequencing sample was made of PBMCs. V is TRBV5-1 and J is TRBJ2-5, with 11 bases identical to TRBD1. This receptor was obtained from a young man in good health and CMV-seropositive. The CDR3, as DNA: TGCGCCAGCAGCCACCCGGACAGGGGGCGGAAGACCCAGTACTTC. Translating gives CASSHPDRGRKTQYF.